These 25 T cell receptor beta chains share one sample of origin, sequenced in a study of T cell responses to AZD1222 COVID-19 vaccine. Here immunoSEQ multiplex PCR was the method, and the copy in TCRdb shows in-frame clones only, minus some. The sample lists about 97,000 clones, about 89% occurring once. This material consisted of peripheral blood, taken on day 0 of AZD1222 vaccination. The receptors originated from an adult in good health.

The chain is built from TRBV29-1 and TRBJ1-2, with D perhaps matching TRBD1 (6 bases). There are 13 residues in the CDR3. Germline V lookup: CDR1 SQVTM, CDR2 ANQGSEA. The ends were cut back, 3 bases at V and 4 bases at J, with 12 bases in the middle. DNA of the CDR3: TGCAGCGTTGAGGGGGCTTTTGGCTATGGCTACACCTTC. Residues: CSVEGAFGYGYTF.

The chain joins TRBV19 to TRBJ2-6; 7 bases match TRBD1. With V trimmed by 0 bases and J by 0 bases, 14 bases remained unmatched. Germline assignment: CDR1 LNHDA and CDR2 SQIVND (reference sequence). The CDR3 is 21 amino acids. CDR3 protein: CASSIERGRLNARSGANVLTF. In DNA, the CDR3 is TGTGCCAGTAGTATAGAGAGGGGGCGATTGAACGCCCGCTCTGGGGCCAACGTCCTGACTTTC. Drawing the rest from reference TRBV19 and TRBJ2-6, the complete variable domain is DGGITQSPKYLFRKEGQNVTLSCEQNLNHDAMYWYRQDPGQGLRLIYYSQIVNDFQKGDIAEGYSVSREKKESFPLTVTSAQKNPTAFYLCASSIERGRLNARSGANVLTFGAGSRLTVL.

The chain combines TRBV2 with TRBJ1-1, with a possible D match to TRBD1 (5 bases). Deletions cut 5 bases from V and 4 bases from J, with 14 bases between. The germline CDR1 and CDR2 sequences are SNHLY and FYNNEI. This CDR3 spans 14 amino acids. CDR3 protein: CASSLQGRGTEAFF. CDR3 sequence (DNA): TGTGCCAGCAGTCTTCAGGGTAGGGGCACTGAAGCTTTCTTT.

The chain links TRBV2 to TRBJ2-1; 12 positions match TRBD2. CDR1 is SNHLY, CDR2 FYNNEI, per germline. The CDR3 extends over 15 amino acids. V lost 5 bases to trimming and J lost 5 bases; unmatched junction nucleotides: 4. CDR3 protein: CASSRTSGEDNEQFF. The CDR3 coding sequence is TGTGCCAGCAGTCGGACTAGCGGGGAGGACAATGAGCAGTTCTTC.

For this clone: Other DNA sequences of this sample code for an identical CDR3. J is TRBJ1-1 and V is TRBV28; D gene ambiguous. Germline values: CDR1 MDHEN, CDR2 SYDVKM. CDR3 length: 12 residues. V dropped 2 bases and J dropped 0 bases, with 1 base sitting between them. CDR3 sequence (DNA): TGTGCCAGCAGTTTACTGAACACTGAAGCTTTCTTT. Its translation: CASSLLNTEAFF.

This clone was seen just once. In DNA form, the CDR3 reads TGTGCCAGTAGTGTTTTTTTCGGTTCCTACGAGCAGTACTTC. It encodes CASSVFFGSYEQYF. This chain connects TRBV19 to TRBJ2-7; D not certain. The CDR3 is made up of 14 amino acids. V was trimmed by 5 bases and J by 1 base, leaving 12 bases between them. Looked up from germline, CDR1 is LNHDA and CDR2 is SQIVND (reference sequence).

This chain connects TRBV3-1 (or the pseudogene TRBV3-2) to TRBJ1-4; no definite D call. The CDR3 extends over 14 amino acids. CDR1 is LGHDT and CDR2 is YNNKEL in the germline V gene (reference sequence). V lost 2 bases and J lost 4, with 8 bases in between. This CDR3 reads CASSQRGLNEKLFF. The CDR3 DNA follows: TGTGCCAGCAGCCAAAGAGGTCTTAATGAAAAACTGTTTTTT.

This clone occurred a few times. CDR3 sequence: CASSQVPYGRGSGELFF. The CDR3 DNA is TGCGCCAGCAGCCAAGTCCCCTACGGCAGGGGTTCCGGGGAGCTGTTTTTT. J is TRBJ2-2 and V is TRBV4-1; tentative D call: TRBD1 (6 bases). CDR3 size: 17 residues. The V end was cut by 1 base, the J end by 6 bases, with 18 bases between. Germline values: CDR1 MGHRA, CDR2 YSYEKL.

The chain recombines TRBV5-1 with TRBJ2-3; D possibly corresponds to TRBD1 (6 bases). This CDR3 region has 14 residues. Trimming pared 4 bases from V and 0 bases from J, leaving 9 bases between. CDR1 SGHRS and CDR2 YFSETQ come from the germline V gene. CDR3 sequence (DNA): TGCGCCAGCAGCAAGGGGGACAGCACAGATACGCAGTATTTT. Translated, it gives CASSKGDSTDTQYF.

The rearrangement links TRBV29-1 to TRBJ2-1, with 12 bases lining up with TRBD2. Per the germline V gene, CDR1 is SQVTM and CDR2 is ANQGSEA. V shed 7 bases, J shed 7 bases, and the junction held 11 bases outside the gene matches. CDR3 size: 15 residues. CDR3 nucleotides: TGCAGCGCCTCCGACCTAGCGGGAGGGGGTAATGAGCAGTTCTTC. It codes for CSASDLAGGGNEQFF.

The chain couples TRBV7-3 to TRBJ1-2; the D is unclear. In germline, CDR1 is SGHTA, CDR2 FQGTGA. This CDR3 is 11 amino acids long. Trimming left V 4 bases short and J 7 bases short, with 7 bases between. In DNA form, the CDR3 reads TGTGCCAGCAGCTCCTTGGTTGGCTACACCTTC. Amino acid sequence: CASSSLVGYTF.

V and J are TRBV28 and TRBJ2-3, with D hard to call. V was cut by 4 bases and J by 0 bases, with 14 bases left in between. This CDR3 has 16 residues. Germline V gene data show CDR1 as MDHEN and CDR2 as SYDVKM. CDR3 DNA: TGTGCCAGCAGTTCCGCCGCTTGGGGAAGCACAGATACGCAGTATTTT. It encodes CASSSAAWGSTDTQYF.

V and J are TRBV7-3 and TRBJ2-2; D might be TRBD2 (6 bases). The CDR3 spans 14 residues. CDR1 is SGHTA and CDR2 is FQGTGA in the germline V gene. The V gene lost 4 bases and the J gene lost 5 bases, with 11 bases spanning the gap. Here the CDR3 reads CASSWAGPTGELFF. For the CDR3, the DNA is TGTGCCAGCAGCTGGGCGGGACCGACCGGGGAGCTGTTTTTT.

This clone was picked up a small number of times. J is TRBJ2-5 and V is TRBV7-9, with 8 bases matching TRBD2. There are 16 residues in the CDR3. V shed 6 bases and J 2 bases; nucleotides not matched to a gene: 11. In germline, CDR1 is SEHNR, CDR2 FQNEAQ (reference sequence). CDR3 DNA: TGTGCCAGCAGTTTTCCCCCACTAGCGGAACAAGAGACCCAGTACTTC. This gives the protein CASSFPPLAEQETQYF.

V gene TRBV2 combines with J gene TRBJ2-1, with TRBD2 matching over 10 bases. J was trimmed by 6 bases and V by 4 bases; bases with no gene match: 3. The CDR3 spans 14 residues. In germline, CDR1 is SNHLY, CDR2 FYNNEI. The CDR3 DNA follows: TGTGCCAGCAGTGCGGGACTAGCGTCCAATGAGCAGTTCTTC. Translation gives CASSAGLASNEQFF. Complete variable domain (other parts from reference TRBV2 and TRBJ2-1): EPEVTQTPSHQVTQMGQEVILRCVPISNHLYFYWYRQILGQKVEFLVSFYNNEISEKSEIFDDQFSVERPDGSNFTLKIRSTKLEDSAMYFCASSAGLASNEQFFGPGTRLTVL.

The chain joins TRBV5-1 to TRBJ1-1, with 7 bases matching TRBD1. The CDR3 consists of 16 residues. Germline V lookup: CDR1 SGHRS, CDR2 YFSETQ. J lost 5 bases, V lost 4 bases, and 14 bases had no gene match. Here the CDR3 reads CASSRVQGGAGTEAFF. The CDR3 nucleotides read TGCGCCAGCAGCCGAGTACAAGGGGGCGCAGGGACTGAAGCTTTCTTT. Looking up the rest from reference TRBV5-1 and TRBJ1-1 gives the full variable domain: KAGVTQTPRYLIKTRGQQVTLSCSPISGHRSVSWYQQTPGQGLQFLFEYFSETQRNKGNFPGRFSGRQFSNSRSEMNVSTLELGDSALYLCASSRVQGGAGTEAFFGQGTRLTVV.

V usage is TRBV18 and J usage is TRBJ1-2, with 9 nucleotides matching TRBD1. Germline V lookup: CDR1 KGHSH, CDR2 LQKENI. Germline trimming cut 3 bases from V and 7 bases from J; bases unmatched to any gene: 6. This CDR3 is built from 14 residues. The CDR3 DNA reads TGTGCCAGCTCACCTACCCGGGACAGGGTTGGCTACACCTTC. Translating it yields CASSPTRDRVGYTF.

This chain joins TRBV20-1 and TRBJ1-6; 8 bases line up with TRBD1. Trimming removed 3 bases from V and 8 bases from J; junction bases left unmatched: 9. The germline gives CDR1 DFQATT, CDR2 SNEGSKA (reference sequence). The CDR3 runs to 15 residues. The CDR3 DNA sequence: TGCAGTGCTAGTAGGACAGGGATAGGGGATTCACCCCTCCACTTT. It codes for CSASRTGIGDSPLHF.

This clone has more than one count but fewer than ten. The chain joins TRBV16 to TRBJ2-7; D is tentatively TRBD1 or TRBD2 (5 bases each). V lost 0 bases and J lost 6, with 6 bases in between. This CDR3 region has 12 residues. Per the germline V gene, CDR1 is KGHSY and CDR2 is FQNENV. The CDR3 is CASSQSGVEQYF. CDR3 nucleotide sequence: TGTGCCAGCAGCCAATCGGGGGTCGAGCAGTACTTC.

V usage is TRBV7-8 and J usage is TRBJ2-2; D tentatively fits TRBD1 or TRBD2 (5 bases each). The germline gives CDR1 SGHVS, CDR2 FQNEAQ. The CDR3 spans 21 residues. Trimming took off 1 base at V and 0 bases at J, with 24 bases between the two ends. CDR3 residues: CASSLGGGSQWERSNTGELFF. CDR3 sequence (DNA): TGTGCCAGCAGCTTAGGGGGCGGCTCTCAGTGGGAGCGGTCGAACACCGGGGAGCTGTTTTTT.

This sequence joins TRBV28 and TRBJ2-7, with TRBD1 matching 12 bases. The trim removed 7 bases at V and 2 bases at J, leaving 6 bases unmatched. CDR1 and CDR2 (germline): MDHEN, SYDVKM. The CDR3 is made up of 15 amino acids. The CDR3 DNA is TGTGCCAGCACCTGGGGGACAGGGGGCCCCTACGAGCAGTACTTC. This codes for CASTWGTGGPYEQYF.

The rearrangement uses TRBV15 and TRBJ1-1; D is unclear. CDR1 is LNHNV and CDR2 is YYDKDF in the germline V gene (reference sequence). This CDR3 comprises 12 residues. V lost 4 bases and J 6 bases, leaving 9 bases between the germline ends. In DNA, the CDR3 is TGTGCCACCAGCAAACACAGCTCTGAAGCTTTCTTT. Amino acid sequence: CATSKHSSEAFF. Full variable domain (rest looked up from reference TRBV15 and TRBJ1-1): DAMVIQNPRYQVTQFGKPVTLSCSQTLNHNVMYWYQQKSSQAPKLLFHYYDKDFNNEADTPDNFQSRRPNTSFCFLDIRSPGLGDTAMYLCATSKHSSEAFFGQGTRLTVV.

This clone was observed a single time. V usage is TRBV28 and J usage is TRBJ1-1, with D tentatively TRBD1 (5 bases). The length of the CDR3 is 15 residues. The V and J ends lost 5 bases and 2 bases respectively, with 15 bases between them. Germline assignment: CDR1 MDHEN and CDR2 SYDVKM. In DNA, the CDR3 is TGTGCCAGCAGTGTCACCGGGACGGGCAACACTGAAGCTTTCTTT. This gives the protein CASSVTGTGNTEAFF.

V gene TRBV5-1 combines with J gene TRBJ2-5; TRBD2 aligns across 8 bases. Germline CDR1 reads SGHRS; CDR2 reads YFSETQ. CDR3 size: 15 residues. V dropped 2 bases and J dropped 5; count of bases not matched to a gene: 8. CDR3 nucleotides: TGCGCCAGCAGCTTCCAAGCGGGAGAGGATGAGACCCAGTACTTC. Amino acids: CASSFQAGEDETQYF.

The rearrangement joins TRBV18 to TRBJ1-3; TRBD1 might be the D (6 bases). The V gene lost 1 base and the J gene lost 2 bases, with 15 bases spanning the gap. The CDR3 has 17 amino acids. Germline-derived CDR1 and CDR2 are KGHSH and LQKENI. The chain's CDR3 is CASSPLKQGSAGNTIYF. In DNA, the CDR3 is TGTGCCAGCTCACCACTTAAACAGGGATCGGCTGGAAACACCATATATTTT. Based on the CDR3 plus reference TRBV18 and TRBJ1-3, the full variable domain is NAGVMQNPRHLVRRRGQEARLRCSPMKGHSHVYWYRQLPEEGLKFMVYLQKENIIDESGMPKERFSAEFPKEGPSILRIQQVVRGDSAAYFCASSPLKQGSAGNTIYFGEGSWLTVV.